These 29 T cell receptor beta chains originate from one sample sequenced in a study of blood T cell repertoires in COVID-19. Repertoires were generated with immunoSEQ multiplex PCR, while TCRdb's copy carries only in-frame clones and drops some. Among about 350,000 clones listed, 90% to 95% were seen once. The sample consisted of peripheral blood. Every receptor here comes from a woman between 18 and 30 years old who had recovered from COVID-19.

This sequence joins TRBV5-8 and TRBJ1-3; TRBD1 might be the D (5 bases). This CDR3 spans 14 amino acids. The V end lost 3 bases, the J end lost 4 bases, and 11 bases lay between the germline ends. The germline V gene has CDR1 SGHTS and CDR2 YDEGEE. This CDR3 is CASSSRVTGNTIYF. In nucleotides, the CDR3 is TGTGCCAGCAGCTCCAGGGTAACGGGAAACACCATATATTTT.

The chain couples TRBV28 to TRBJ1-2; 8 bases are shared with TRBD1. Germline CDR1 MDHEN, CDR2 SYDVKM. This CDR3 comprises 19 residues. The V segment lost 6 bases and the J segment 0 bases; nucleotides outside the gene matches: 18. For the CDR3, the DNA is TGTGCCAGCAGCCCAATAAGGGGGGCAGGGGGCTCGTCTAACTATGGCTACACCTTC. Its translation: CASSPIRGAGGSSNYGYTF.

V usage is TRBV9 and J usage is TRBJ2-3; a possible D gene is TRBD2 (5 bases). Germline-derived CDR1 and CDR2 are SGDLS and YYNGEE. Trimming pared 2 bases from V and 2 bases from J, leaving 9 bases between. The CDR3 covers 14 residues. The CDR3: CASSVGLLTDTQYF. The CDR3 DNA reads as TGTGCCAGCAGCGTCGGACTGCTCACAGATACGCAGTATTTT.

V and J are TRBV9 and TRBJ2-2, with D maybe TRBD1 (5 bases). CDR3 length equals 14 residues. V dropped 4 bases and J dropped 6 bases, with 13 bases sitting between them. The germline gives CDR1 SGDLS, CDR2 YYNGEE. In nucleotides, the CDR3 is TGTGCCAGCAGCTTCGCAGGGTTAGCCGGGGAGCTGTTTTTT. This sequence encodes CASSFAGLAGELFF.

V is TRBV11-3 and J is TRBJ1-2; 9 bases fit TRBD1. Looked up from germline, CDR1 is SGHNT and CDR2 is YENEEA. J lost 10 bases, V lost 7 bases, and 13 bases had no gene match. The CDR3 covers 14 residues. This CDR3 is CASTAAGDRVHYTF. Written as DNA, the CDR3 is TGTGCCAGCACCGCGGCCGGGGACAGGGTCCACTACACCTTC.

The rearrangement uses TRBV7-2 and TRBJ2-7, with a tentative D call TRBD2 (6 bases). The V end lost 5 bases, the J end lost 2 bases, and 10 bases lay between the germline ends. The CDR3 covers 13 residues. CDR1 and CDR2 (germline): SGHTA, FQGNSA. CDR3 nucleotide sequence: TGTGCCAGCAGCGGTAGCGGAACCTACGAGCAGTACGTC. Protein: CASSGSGTYEQYV.

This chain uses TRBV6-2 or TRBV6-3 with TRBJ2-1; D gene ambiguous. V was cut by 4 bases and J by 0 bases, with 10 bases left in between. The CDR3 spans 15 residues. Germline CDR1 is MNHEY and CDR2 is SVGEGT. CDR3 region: CASSFSSISYNEQFF. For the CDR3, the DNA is TGTGCCAGCAGTTTTAGTTCTATCTCCTACAATGAGCAGTTCTTC.

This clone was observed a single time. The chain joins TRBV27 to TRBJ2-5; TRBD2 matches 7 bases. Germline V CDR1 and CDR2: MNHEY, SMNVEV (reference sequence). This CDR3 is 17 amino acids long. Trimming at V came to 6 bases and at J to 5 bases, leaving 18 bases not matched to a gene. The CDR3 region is CASRPLASGGRRETQYF. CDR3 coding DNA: TGTGCCAGCAGGCCGCTGGCTAGCGGAGGCCGCCGGGAGACCCAGTACTTC.

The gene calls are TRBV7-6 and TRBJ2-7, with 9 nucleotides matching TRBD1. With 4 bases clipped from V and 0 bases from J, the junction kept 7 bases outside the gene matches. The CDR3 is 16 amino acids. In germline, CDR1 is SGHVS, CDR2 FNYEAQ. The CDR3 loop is CASSSCRDRVSYEQYV. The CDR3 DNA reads TGTGCCAGCAGCTCATGCCGGGACAGGGTCTCCTACGAGCAGTACGTC.

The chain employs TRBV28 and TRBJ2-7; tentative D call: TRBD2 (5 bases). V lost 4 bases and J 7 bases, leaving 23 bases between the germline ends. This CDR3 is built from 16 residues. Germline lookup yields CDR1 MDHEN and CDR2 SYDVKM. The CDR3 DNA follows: TGTGCCAGCAGTTCCCCTGGGGTGGGAGAGGTGGGGGAGCAGTACGTC. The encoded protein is CASSSPGVGEVGEQYV.

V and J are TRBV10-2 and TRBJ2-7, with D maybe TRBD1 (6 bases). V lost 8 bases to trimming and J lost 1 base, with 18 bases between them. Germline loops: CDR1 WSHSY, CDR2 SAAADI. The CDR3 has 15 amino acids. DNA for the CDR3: TGCGCCAGCCAGCGGAATGTCGGGACATCCTACGAGCAGTACGTC. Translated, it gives CASQRNVGTSYEQYV.

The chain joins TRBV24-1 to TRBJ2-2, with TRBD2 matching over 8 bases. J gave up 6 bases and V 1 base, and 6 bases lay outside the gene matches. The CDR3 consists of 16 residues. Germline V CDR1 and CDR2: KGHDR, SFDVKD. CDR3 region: CATSDFDGRAAGELFF. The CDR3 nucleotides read TGTGCCACCAGTGATTTTGACGGGAGGGCCGCCGGGGAGCTGTTTTTT.

The CDR3 here is CASSSSGSYTGELFF. CDR3 DNA: TGTGCCAGCAGCTCTAGCGGGAGTTACACCGGGGAGCTGTTTTTT. The chain employs TRBV7-6 and TRBJ2-2, with 10 bases fitting TRBD2. The length of the CDR3 is 15 residues. Per germline, CDR1 SGHVS and CDR2 FNYEAQ. V shed 4 bases, J shed 3 bases, and the junction held 2 bases outside the gene matches.

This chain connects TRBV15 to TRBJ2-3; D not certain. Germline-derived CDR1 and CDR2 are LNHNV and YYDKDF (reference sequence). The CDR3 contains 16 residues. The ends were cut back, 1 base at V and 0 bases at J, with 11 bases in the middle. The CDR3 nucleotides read TGTGCCACCAGCAGAGTGGCGAGGAGAAGCACAGATACGCAGTATTTT. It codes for CATSRVARRSTDTQYF.

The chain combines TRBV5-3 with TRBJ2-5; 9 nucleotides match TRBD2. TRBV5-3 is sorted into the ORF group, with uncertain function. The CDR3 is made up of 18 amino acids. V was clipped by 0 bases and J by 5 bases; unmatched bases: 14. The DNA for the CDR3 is TGTGCCAGAAGCTTGGATCTTGTCGCGGGAGGGCTCATGGAGACCCAGTACTTC. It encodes CARSLDLVAGGLMETQYF.

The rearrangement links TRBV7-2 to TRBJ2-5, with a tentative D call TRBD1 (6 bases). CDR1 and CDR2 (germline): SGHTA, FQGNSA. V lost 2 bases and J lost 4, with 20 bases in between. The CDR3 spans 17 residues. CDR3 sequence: CASSLSYGQPGRETQYF. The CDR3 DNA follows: TGTGCCAGCAGCTTAAGTTACGGACAGCCTGGGCGAGAGACCCAGTACTTC.

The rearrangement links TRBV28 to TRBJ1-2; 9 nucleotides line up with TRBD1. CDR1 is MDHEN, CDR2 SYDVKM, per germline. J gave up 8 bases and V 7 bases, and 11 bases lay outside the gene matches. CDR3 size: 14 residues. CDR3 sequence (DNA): TGTGCCAGCAATAACCGGGACAGGGTGGGGGGCTACACCTTC. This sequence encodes CASNNRDRVGGYTF.

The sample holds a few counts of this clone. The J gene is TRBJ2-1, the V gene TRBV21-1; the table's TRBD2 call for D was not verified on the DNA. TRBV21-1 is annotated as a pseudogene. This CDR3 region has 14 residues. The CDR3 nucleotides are TGTGCCAGTCCGGGACTAGCGAACGACAATGAGCAGTTCTTC. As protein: CASPGLANDNEQFF.

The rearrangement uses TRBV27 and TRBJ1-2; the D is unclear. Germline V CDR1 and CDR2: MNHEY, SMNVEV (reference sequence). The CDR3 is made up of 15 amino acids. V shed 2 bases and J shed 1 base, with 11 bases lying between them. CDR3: CASSLDPQFNYGYTF. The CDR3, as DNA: TGTGCCAGCAGTTTAGATCCTCAGTTTAACTATGGCTACACCTTC.

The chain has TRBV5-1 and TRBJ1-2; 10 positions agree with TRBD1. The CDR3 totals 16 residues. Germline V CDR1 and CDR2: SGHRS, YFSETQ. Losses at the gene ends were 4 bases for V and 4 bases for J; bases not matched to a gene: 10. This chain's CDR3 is CASSIGTTGGSYGYTF. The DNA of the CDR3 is TGCGCCAGCAGCATAGGCACGACAGGGGGCAGCTATGGCTACACCTTC.

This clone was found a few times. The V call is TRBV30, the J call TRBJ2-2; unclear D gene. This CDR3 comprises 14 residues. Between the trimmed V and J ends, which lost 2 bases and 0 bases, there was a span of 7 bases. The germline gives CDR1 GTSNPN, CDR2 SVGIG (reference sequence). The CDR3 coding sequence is TGTGCCTGGAGTTGGGCAGCGAACACCGGGGAGCTGTTTTTT. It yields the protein CAWSWAANTGELFF.

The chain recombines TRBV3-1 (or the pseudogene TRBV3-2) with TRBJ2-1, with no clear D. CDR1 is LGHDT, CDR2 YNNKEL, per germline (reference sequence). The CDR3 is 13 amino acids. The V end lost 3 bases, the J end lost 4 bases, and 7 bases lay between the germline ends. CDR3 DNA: TGTGCCAGCAGCCACTACAGTTACAATGAGCAGTTCTTC. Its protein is CASSHYSYNEQFF.

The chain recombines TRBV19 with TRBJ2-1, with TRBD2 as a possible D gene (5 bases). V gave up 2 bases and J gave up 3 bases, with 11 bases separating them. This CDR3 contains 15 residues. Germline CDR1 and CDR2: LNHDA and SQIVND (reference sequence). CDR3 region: CASSITEAGYNEQFF. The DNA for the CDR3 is TGTGCCAGTAGTATAACGGAGGCGGGCTACAATGAGCAGTTCTTC. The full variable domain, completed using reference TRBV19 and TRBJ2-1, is DGGITQSPKYLFRKEGQNVTLSCEQNLNHDAMYWYRQDPGQGLRLIYYSQIVNDFQKGDIAEGYSVSREKKESFPLTVTSAQKNPTAFYLCASSITEAGYNEQFFGPGTRLTVL.

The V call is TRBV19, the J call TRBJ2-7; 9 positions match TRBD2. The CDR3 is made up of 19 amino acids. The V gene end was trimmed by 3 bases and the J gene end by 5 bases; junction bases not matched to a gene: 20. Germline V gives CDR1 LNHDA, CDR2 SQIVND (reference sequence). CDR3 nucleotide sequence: TGTGCCAGTAGTATCCCTATGATAAGGCTAGCGGGATTTGTGGACGAGCAGTACGTC. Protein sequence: CASSIPMIRLAGFVDEQYV.

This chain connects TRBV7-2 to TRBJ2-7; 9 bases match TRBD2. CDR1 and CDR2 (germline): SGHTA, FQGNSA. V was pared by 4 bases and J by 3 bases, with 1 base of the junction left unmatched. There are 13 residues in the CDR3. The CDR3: CASSSLAGYEQYV. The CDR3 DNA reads TGTGCCAGCAGCTCACTAGCGGGCTACGAGCAGTACGTC.

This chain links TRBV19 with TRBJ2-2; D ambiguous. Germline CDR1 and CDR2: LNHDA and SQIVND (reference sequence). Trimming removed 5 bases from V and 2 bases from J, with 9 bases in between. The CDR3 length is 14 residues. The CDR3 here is CASSQAINTGELFF. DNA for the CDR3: TGTGCCAGTAGTCAGGCGATTAACACCGGGGAGCTGTTTTTT.

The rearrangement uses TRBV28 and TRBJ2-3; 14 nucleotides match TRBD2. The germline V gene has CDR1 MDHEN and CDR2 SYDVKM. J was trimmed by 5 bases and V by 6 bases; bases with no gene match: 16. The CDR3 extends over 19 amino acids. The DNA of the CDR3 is TGTGCCAGCAGATCTCTGACTAGCGGGAGGGCCGGCGCCCAAGATACGCAGTATTTT. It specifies CASRSLTSGRAGAQDTQYF. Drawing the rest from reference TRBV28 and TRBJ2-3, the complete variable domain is DVKVTQSSRYLVKRTGEKVFLECVQDMDHENMFWYRQDPGLGLRLIYFSYDVKMKEKGDIPEGYSVSREKKERFSLILESASTNQTSMYLCASRSLTSGRAGAQDTQYFGPGTRLTVL.

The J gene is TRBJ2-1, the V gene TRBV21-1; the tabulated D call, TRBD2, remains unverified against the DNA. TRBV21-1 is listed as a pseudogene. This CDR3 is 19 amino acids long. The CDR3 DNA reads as TGTGCCAGCAGCAAAGCTGATAGCGGGAAAAACTTCTCCTACAATGAGCAGTTCTTC. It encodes CASSKADSGKNFSYNEQFF.

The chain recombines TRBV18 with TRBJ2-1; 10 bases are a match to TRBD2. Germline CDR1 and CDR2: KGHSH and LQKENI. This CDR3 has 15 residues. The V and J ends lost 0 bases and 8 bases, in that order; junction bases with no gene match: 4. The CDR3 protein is CASSPPYLAGDEQFF. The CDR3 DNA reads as TGTGCCAGCTCACCACCCTACCTAGCGGGAGATGAGCAGTTCTTC.